A selection of T cell receptor beta chains follows, all from one sample in a study of blood T cells in healthy people across ages. TCRdb re-called the 5' RACE reads through MiXCR, storing one row per CDR3 protein. The table has about 1.4 million distinct CDR3 sequences, 55% to 75% seen once. The sample was blood. Every receptor here comes from a man aged 18-30 years in good health. Both conserved end residues are part of each CDR3.

>TRBJ2-7|16|TRBV25-1
CASSEKLLADSYEQYF
>TRBJ2-1|16|TRBV27
CASSSHSGGAVNEQFF
>TRBJ2-7|13|TRBV29-1
CSVEPSGTYEQYF
>TRBJ2-3|14|TRBV7-9
CASSSTGGKDTQYF
>TRBJ2-7|15|TRBV3-1
CASSPTAGPFYEQYF
>TRBJ2-1|14|TRBV6-6
CASSAGGPMNEQFF
>TRBJ2-1|18|TRBV29-1
CSVEDPFRGRPASNEQFF
>TRBJ2-5|15|TRBV4-1
CASSQLEGSGGTQYF
>TRBJ2-7|14|TRBV27
CASSPQTAVGEQYF
>TRBJ2-1|17|TRBV4-2
CASSHQTSGSSYNEQFF
>TRBJ2-7|15|TRBV20-1
CNASGHQGSNYEQYF
>TRBJ2-7|14|TRBV25-1
CASTPPDRPYEQYF
>TRBJ2-1|12|TRBV29-1
CSVEELADEQFF
>TRBJ2-4|14|TRBV15
CATRRGGGLNIQYF
>TRBJ2-7|16|TRBV11-2
CAISKRVLPLSYEQYF
>TRBJ2-3|19|TRBV12-3/TRBV12-4
CASSLEPGLAGTSTDTQYF
>TRBJ1-5|17|TRBV7-2
CASSLGPTGLYNQPQHF
>TRBJ1-2|15|TRBV7-8
CASSLGFSGGDGYTF
>TRBJ2-3|14|TRBV4-3
CASSPSSDGSTQYF
>TRBJ2-7|11|TRBV20-1
CSARWLREQYF
>TRBJ1-2|17|TRBV6-1
CASTYPGGIGRTYGYTF
>TRBJ2-5|13|TRBV12-3/TRBV12-4
CASSNRVGETQYF
>TRBJ2-1|15|TRBV7-2
CASSPQTGVYNEQFF
>TRBJ2-7|15|TRBV20-1
CSARDWRESSYEQYF
>TRBJ2-3|14|TRBV6-5
CASSYAGGADTQYF
>TRBJ2-7|15|TRBV4-3
CASSQVDMGNYEQYF
>TRBJ2-7|13|TRBV7-2
CAISGGHPNEQYF
>TRBJ1-4|15|TRBV28
CASRSYSSTNEKLFF
>TRBJ2-7|15|TRBV4-1
CASSQVRNSNYEQYF
>TRBJ2-3|16|TRBV13
CVSSPNGGPSTDTQYF
>TRBJ1-4|14|TRBV20-1
CSATTGGTGAKLFF
>NA|12|TRBV29-1
CSVFRGSNEQYF
>TRBJ2-7|13|TRBV10-3
CAISPDRGYEQYF
>TRBJ2-5|15|TRBV5-1
CASSLDSGHGETQYF
>TRBJ2-3|15|TRBV7-2
CASSGTQISTDTQYF
>TRBJ1-6|18|TRBV20-1
CSARDFRGRGRNNSPLHF
>TRBJ1-3|16|TRBV4-2
CASSQEAQSFGNTIYF
>TRBJ2-1|14|TRBV7-2
CASSLERARGEQFF
>TRBJ2-2|14|TRBV2
CASSEARRAGELFF
>TRBJ2-7|14|TRBV5-1
CASSRTSGSDEQYF